Below, one TCR beta chain is given with its context. The antigen is undetermined. cDNA specific to TCR beta was made from around 450 ng of total RNA, with a constant-region primer employed for priming. It was through three nested multiplex PCR rounds of slightly modified ARM-PCR that TCR beta libraries arose. The first two PCR rounds used TRBV1-TRBV30 forward primers with a C-beta reverse primer, nine to eleven cycles each. Each CDR3 protein gets one entry after TCRdb re-called the multiplex PCR reads with MiXCR. Of fewer than 350,000 distinct CDR3 sequences listed, more than 55% are singletons. These data come from a study of tumor-infiltrating lymphocytes in primary liver carcinoma. In the study overall: Surgical resection treated primary liver carcinoma in the patients. The patients included men and women who were aged 30 to 69 years. Findings and limits, study-wide: Top-250-clone fractions were significantly higher in tumors than in blood (p = 0.039).

Trimming removed 1 base from V and 4 bases from J, with 8 bases in between. The germline V gene has CDR1 MDHEN and CDR2 SYDVKM. The length of the CDR3 is 14 residues. Unsorted whole blood yielded the blood RNA, and germline DNA was also extracted. Specimen: peripheral blood. The TCR comes from a man between 40 and 49 years old with primary liver carcinoma and hepatitis B virus infection. V is TRBV28 and J is TRBJ2-1, with D perhaps matching TRBD1 (6 bases). In DNA, the CDR3 is TGTGCCAGCAGTTTATCGGACAGTTACAATGAGCAGTTCTTC. Encoded protein: CASSLSDSYNEQFF.